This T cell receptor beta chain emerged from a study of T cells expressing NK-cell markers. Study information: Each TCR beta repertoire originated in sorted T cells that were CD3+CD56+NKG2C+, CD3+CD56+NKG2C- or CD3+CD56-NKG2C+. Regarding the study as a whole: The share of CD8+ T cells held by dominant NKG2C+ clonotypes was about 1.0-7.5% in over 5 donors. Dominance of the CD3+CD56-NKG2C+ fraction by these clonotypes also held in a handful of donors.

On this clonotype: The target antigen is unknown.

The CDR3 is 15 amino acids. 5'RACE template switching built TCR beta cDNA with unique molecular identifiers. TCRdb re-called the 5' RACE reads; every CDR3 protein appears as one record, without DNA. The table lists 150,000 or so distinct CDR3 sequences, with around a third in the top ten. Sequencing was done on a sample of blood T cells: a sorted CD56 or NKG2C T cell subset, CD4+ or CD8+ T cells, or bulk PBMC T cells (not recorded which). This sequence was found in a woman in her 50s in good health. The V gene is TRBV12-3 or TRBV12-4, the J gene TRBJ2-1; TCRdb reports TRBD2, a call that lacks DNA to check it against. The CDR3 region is CASSFGSGEYNEQFF.